This section outlines one TCR beta chain sequence together with its context. The CDR3 loop spans 12 amino acids. Trimming stripped 7 bases from V and 0 bases from J, with 10 bases between. Germline V gene lookup returns CDR1 SQVTM and CDR2 ANQGSEA. Sample treatment: 15 Gy SBRT to primary tumor, nephrectomy 4 weeks later. Nephrectomy followed 15 Gy stereotactic body radiation by 4 weeks. The data were taken from a study of radiation and T cells in renal cell carcinoma. The assay was immunoSEQ multiplex PCR, and TCRdb's table has in-frame clones only and misses some. Of fewer than 25,000 clones detected, 47% appear once; the ten largest clones hold roughly 17%.

V usage is TRBV29-1 and J usage is TRBJ2-7, with unresolved D. Sequencing used tumor tissue, obtained from a patient whose treatment included radiotherapy and nephrectomy. The source is a woman between 50 and 59 years old with renal cell carcinoma. For the CDR3, the DNA is TGCAGCGCTCTGACAATCTCCTACGAGCAGTACTTC. This codes for CSALTISYEQYF.